This T cell receptor (beta chain) was captured by sequencing in a study of control samples from healthy donors and cancer patients. Between the trimmed V and J ends, which lost 4 bases and 3 bases, there was a span of 9 bases. The CDR3 runs to 13 residues. The germline V gene encodes CDR1 WNHNN and CDR2 SYGVQD (reference sequence). Assay: immunoSEQ multiplex PCR; the TCRdb copy retains only in-frame clones and omits some. The table lists 100,000 to 150,000 clones, approximately 90% of them singletons. Sequenced material: blood. The sequence derives from a man in his forties or fifties in good health. This chain links TRBV10-1 with TRBJ1-2; tentative D call: TRBD1 (6 bases). CDR3 in amino acids: CASSVNRDYGYTF. In DNA form, the CDR3 reads TGCGCCAGCAGTGTTAACAGGGACTATGGCTACACCTTC.